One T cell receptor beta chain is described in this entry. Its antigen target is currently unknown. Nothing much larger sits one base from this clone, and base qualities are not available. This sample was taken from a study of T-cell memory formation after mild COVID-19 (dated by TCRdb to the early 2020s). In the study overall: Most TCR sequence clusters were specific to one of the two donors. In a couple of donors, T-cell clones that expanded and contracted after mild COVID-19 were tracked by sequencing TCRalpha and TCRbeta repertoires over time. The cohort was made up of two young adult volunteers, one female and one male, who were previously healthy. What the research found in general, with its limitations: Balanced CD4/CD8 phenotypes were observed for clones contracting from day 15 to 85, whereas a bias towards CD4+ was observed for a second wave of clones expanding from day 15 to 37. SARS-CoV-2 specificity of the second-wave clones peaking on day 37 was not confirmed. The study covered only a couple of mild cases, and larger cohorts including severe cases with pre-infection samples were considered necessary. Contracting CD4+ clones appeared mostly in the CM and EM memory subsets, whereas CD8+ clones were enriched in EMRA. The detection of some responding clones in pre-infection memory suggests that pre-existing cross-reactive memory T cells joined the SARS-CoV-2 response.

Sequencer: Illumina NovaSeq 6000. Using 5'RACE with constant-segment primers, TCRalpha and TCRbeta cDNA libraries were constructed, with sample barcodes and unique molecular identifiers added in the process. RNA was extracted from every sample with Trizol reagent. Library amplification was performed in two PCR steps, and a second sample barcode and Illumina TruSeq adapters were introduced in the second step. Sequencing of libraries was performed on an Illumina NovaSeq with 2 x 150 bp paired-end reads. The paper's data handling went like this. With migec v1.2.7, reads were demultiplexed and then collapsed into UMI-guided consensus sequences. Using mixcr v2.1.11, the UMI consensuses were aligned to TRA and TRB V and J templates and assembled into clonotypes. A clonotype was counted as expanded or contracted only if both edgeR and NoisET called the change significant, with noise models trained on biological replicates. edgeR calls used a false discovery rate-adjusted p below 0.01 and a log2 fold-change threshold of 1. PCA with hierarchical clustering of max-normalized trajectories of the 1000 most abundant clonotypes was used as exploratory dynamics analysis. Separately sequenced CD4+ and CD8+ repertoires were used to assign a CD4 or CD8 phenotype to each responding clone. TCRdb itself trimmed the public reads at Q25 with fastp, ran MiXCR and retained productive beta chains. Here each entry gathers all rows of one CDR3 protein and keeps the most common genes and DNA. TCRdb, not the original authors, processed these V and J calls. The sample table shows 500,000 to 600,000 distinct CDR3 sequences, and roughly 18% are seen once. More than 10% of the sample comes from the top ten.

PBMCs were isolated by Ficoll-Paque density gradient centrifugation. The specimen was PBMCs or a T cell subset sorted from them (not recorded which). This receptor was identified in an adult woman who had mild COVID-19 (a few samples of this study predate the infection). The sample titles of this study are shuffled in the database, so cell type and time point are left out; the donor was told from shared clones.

Here is the DNA: TGTGCCAGCAGTCCGGGCCGTAGTCCCGGTGGAGGCTACACCTTC. This is translated as CASSPGRSPGGGYTF. Recombination linked TRBV12-3 or TRBV12-4 to TRBJ1-2, with the D gene call left open. V sheds 5 bases and J sheds 8 bases, leaving 21 bases between their ends. The CDR3 spans 15 residues, from the cysteine through the phenylalanine. Only the CDR3 DNA stays, 45 bases, in frame from base 1.